This T cell receptor (beta chain) emerged from a study of T cell repertoires in cytomegalovirus infection. Study information: Recently identified HLA-C-restricted CMV epitopes were among the peptides used. Study-level findings and limits: Identification of carriers of CMV plus the relevant HLA was performed using cumulative public TCR beta family frequency. In two of eight donors, the top clonotype was HLA-C-restricted CMV-specific.

TCRdb called the reads again in MiXCR, with one record for every CDR3 protein. The sample records about 340,000 distinct CDR3 sequences, 25% to 30% being singletons. Trimming removed 5 bases from V and 7 bases from J; junction bases left unmatched: 3. This CDR3 contains 14 residues. In this sample, this clonotype turned up a few times. Its cognate antigen is unknown. The V and J genes are TRBV12-3 or TRBV12-4 and TRBJ2-1; TRBD2 matches at 12 bases. The receptor was isolated from a human donor in good health (CMV status not recorded). Some clones in this sample may be carry-over from other donors' samples. Specimen: cultured PBMCs, collected from culture after CMV antigen stimulation. The CDR3 region is CASSRLAGVNEQFF. CDR3 coding DNA: TGTGCCAGCAGTCGACTAGCGGGAGTTAATGAGCAGTTCTTC.